This T cell receptor beta chain emerged from a study of early T cells in non-severe SARS-CoV-2 infection. The wider study: RNA in bulk from unsorted whole blood was sequenced, and chains were unpaired.

Study-wide results and caveats: Matching against VDJdb likely underestimated virus-specific expansions, favoring anti-spike CD8.

On this clonotype itself: Antigen specificity is unknown.

Individual cDNA molecules received unique molecular identifiers. TCRdb analysed the 5' RACE reads with MiXCR anew, one entry per CDR3 protein. The sample records roughly 69,000 distinct CDR3 sequences, approximately 9.2% being singletons. V lost 6 bases to trimming and J lost 4 bases, with 14 bases between them. CDR1 is MNHEY, CDR2 SVGAGI, per germline. The CDR3 is 14 residues long. The sample consisted of whole blood, taken at baseline. This TCR was sampled from an adult who was a healthcare worker with PCR-confirmed SARS-CoV-2 infection or an uninfected control (not recorded which). This sequence joins TRBV6-5 and TRBJ2-3, with unresolved D. The CDR3 DNA reads TGTGCCAGCAGCCCCAATTTTGCCCCAGATACGCAGTATTTT. It yields the protein CASSPNFAPDTQYF.